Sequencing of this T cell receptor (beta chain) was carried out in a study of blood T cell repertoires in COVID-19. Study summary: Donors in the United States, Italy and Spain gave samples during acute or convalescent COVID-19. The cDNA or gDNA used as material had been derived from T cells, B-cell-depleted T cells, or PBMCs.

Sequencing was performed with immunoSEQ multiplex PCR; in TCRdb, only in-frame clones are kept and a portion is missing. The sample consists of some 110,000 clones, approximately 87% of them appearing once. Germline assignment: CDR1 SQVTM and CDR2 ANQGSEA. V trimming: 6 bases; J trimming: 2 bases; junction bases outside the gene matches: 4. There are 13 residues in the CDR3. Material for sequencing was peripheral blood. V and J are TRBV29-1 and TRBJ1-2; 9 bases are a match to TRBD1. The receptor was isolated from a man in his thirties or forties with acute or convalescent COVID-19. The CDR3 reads CSVRQGGNYGYTF. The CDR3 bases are TGCAGCGTCCGACAGGGGGGCAACTATGGCTACACCTTC.